The entry below describes one T cell receptor beta chain. Its target is not known. This sample is drawn from a study of OX40 agonist ivuxolimab in advanced cancers. Study-wide points: Some patients who did not respond also had low normalized T-cell clonal expansion. At 0.1 to 3.0 mg/kg and by week 6, clonal expansion occurred in CD4+ and CD8+ blood T cells.

Sequenced by immunoSEQ multiplex PCR; TCRdb stores in-frame clones only, minus some. This sample yields roughly 100,000 clones, of which about 80% are seen a single time; more than 1.1% belongs to the top ten. The CDR3 extends over 14 amino acids. The ends lost 3 bases at V and 6 bases at J; junction bases unmatched: 5. Germline lookup yields CDR1 MDHEN and CDR2 SYDVKM. The specimen was CD4+ or CD8+ T cells sorted from blood, collected in a trial of the OX40 agonist ivuxolimab. This sequence originates from an adult with an advanced solid tumor such as melanoma, head and neck, liver or kidney cancer. The rearrangement joins TRBV28 to TRBJ1-5; 7 bases agree with TRBD1. The CDR3 coding sequence is TGTGCCAGCAGTTTCAGGGGGAGGGTTCAGCCCCAGCATTTT. It translates to CASSFRGRVQPQHF.